Reported below is one TCR beta chain. Original handling: Estimates of nucleated cell counts were drawn from the amplification of reference gene primers. TCRdb keeps only in-frame clones here, not all; method: immunoSEQ multiplex PCR. Clone size and the V and J calls come from that table; the DNA yielded D and trimming. The repertoire consists of around 250,000 clones, with about 91% occurring once and the leading ten covering around 1.2%. The data derive from a study of blood T cell repertoires in COVID-19. Trimming pared 2 bases from V and 6 bases from J, leaving 11 bases between. The CDR3 runs to 13 residues. Germline CDR1 SGHRS, CDR2 YFSETQ.

This chain connects TRBV5-1 to TRBJ1-1; TRBD1 is a possible D gene (5 bases). The clonotype originates from a woman aged 40 to 50 with acute COVID-19. Sequencing used PBMCs or T cells enriched from blood (not recorded which). The CDR3 region has the DNA TGCGCCAGCAGCTTAACGGGGACTCCTGAAGCTTTCTTT. Its translation is CASSLTGTPEAFF.